This T cell receptor (beta chain) was recovered during a study of cytomegalovirus exposure and HLA in healthy donors. The PCR made use of 60 Vbeta and 13 Jbeta primers. The repertoire was sequenced with immunoSEQ multiplex PCR; TCRdb's copy has only in-frame clones and lacks some. The table records roughly 150,000 clones, roughly 73% of them present only once. Turning to this clone: The antigen is unknown.

General study findings and limits: HLA alleles showed associations with around 15,000 TCR beta sequences in a later analysis, at a 0.05 false discovery rate.

Trimming took off 4 bases at V and 1 base at J, with 7 bases between the two ends. The CDR3 loop spans 13 amino acids. Germline loops: CDR1 SGHVS, CDR2 FNYEAQ. This TCR came from a man aged 18-30 years in good health and CMV-seropositive. Specimen: PBMCs. This rearrangement joins TRBV7-6 to TRBJ1-1; a weak D match, TRBD1 (5 bases). The CDR3 spells CASSSGQNTEAFF. CDR3 DNA: TGTGCCAGCAGCTCCGGACAGAACACTGAAGCTTTCTTT.